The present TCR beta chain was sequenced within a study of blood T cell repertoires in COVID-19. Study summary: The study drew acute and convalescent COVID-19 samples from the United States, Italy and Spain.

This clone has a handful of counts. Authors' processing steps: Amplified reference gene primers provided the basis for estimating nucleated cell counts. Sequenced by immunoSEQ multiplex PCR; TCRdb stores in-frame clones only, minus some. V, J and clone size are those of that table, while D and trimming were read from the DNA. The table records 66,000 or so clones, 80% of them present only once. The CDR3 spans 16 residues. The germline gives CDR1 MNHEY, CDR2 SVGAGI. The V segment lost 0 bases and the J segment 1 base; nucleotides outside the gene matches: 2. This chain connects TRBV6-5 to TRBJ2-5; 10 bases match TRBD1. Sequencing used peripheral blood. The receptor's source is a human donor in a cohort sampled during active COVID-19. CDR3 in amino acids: CASSYSRDRGQETQYF. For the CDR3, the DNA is TGTGCCAGCAGTTACTCCCGGGACAGGGGCCAAGAGACCCAGTACTTC.